This T cell receptor (beta chain) was sequenced for a study of shared clonotypes between healthy human individuals. Method: immunoSEQ multiplex PCR; TCRdb's copy keeps in-frame clones and lacks some. Of 2 million to 2.5 million clones listed, approximately 95% were seen once; the top ten hold 0.39%. This CDR3 comprises 14 residues. Germline CDR1 reads MDHEN; CDR2 reads SYDVKM. J was trimmed by 1 base and V by 11 bases; bases with no gene match: 7. Every one of the donors was a Caucasian adult that lived in Nashville, Tennessee. Sequenced input: naive CD4+ T cells from PBMCs. Subset described: CD45RA+ positively selected. This sequence originates from a man aged 18 to 35 in good health. Some clones in this sample may be carry-over from other donors' samples. The V gene is TRBV28, the J gene TRBJ2-2, with 7 positions matching TRBD1. The CDR3 bases are TGTGCCGGATTAGACAGGGAGAACACCGGGGAGCTGTTTTTT. Residues: CAGLDRENTGELFF.